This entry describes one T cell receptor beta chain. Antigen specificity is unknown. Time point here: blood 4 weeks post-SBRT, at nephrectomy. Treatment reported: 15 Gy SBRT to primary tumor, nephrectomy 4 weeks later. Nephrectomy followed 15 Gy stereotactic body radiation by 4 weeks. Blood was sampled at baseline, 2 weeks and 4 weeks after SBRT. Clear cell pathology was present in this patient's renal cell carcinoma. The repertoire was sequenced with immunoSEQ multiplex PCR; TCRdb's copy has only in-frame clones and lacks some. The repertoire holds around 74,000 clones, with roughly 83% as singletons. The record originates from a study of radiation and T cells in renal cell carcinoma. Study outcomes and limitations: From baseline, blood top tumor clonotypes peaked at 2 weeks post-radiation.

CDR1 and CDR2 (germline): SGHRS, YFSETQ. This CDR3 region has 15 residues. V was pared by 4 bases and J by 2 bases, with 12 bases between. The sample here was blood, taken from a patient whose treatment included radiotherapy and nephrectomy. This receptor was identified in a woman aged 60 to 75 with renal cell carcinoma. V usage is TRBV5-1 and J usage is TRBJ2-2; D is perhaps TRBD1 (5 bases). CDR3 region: CASSTGPRNTGELFF. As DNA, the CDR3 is TGCGCCAGCAGCACAGGACCGCGAAACACCGGGGAGCTGTTTTTT.